Below are 14 T cell receptor beta chains sequenced from a single sample in a study of response to subunit inactivated influenza vaccine listed by TCRdb under 2018. The library relied on RT-PCR. Sequencing used an Illumina HiSeq 2500. TCRdb reworked the public reads: Q25 trimming with fastp, MiXCR clone assembly, productive beta chains retained. All rows with the same CDR3 protein become a single entry with the most common DNA and genes. Recorded for this sample are under 950,000 distinct CDR3 sequences; less than 25% of them occurred a single time. The top ten clonotypes cover approximately 10% of the sample. Sequences were derived from PBMCs from blood, sampled 5 days after vaccination. The receptors originated from a middle-aged man who received an inactivated influenza vaccine. Donor details come from another sample of the same person, matched by shared clones.

This clonotype came up a few times. The chain employs TRBV7-2 and TRBJ2-3; 7 nucleotides match TRBD2. This CDR3 is built from 17 residues. From germline, CDR1 is SGHTA and CDR2 FQGNSA. The V gene end was trimmed by 0 bases and the J gene end by 0 bases; junction bases not matched to a gene: 6. DNA for the CDR3: TGTGCCAGCAGCTTAGCGAAGAGCGGGACTAGCACAGATACGCAGTATTTT. This encodes CASSLAKSGTSTDTQYF.

This clonotype was observed many times. This rearrangement joins TRBV24-1 to TRBJ2-1, with 14 bases aligning to TRBD2. The CDR3 is made up of 16 amino acids. After removal of 4 bases from V and 9 bases from J, the junction contained 7 bases not matched to a gene. CDR1 and CDR2 from the germline V gene are KGHDR and SFDVKD. The chain's CDR3 is CATSDPTSGRVGEQFF. Written as DNA, the CDR3 is TGTGCCACCAGTGACCCGACTAGCGGGAGGGTTGGTGAGCAGTTCTTC.

The chain carries TRBV7-9 and TRBJ1-1, with TRBD1 as a possible D gene (5 bases). Trimming removed 7 bases at V and 3 bases at J, with 12 bases between. CDR3 length: 13 amino acids. The V gene's germline CDR1 is SEHNR and CDR2 FQNEAQ (reference sequence). The CDR3 here is CASTTLGDTEAFF. As DNA, the CDR3 is TGTGCCAGCACAACATTGGGGGACACTGAAGCTTTCTTT.

The J gene is TRBJ2-3, the V gene TRBV20-1; 11 nucleotides line up with TRBD2. From germline, CDR1 is DFQATT and CDR2 SNEGSKA (reference sequence). The CDR3 contains 16 residues. With 2 bases clipped from V and 1 base from J, the junction kept 5 bases outside the gene matches. The CDR3 spells CSARPASGGRTDTQYF. The CDR3 nucleotides are TGCAGTGCTAGACCCGCTAGCGGGGGGCGCACAGATACGCAGTATTTT.

The V call is TRBV30, the J call TRBJ1-5; tentatively, D is TRBD1 (5 bases). Germline loops: CDR1 GTSNPN, CDR2 SVGIG (reference sequence). The CDR3 runs 14 residues. Trimming pared 4 bases from V and 7 bases from J, leaving 17 bases between. The CDR3 sequence is CAWNPQGRTQPQHF. The CDR3 DNA is TGTGCCTGGAACCCGCAGGGAAGGACCCAGCCCCAGCATTTT.

This clonotype was detected only a few times. The CDR3 DNA follows: TGTGCCAGCAGCTTATTTGGTGGAGCGGGGATGGTACAAGAGACCCAGTACTTC. Translating it yields CASSLFGGAGMVQETQYF. This rearrangement joins TRBV7-6 to TRBJ2-5; 7 nucleotides line up with TRBD2. Trimming took 2 bases from V and 2 from J; bases not matched to a gene: 14. CDR1 SGHVS and CDR2 FNYEAQ come from the germline V gene. The CDR3 runs to 18 residues.

This clonotype was counted at least ten times. V and J are TRBV5-1 and TRBJ1-1; no firm D call. This CDR3 spans 14 amino acids. The V gene lost 4 bases and the J gene lost 4 bases, with 14 bases spanning the gap. Looked up from germline, CDR1 is SGHRS and CDR2 is YFSETQ. In nucleotides, the CDR3 is TGCGCCAGCAGCCCGGGATCCCTTGGCACTGAAGCTTTCTTT. It encodes CASSPGSLGTEAFF.

On this clonotype itself: A much larger clone differs from this one at a single base, so this may be a read error. CDR3 coding DNA: TGTGCCAGCAGTTTATATAGCGATAACAATGAGCAGTTCTTC. Amino acids: CASSLYSDNNEQFF. The V and J genes are TRBV12-3 or TRBV12-4 and TRBJ2-1; D is perhaps TRBD2 (5 bases). The CDR3 has 14 residues. V dropped 2 bases and J dropped 5 bases, with 10 bases sitting between them.

This clonotype was picked up a small number of times. The rearrangement links TRBV30 to TRBJ2-3; D may match TRBD1 or TRBD2 (6 bases each). CDR3 size: 15 residues. The V and J ends lost 3 bases and 2 bases respectively, with 15 bases between them. Germline loops: CDR1 GTSNPN, CDR2 SVGIG (reference sequence). The CDR3 here is CAWSHGGGHTDTQYF. The CDR3 DNA is TGTGCCTGGAGCCACGGGGGCGGTCACACAGATACGCAGTATTTT.

This clonotype was detected ten times or more. This CDR3 reads CASSLRTDSYNEQFF. Here the CDR3 DNA reads TGTGCCAGCAGCCTGAGGACAGACTCCTACAATGAGCAGTTCTTC. The chain links TRBV7-2 to TRBJ2-1, with TRBD1 as a possible D gene (6 bases). The V end was cut by 5 bases, the J end by 0 bases, with 11 bases between. The CDR3 extends over 15 amino acids. Germline V gene lookup returns CDR1 SGHTA and CDR2 FQGNSA. Based on the CDR3 plus reference TRBV7-2 and TRBJ2-1, the full variable domain is GAGVSQSPSNKVTEKGKDVELRCDPISGHTALYWYRQSLGQGLEFLIYFQGNSAPDKSGLPSDRFSAERTGGSVSTLTIQRTQQEDSAVYLCASSLRTDSYNEQFFGPGTRLTVL.

This chain connects TRBV25-1 to TRBJ2-1, with 9 bases aligning to TRBD1. The germline gives CDR1 MGHDK, CDR2 SYGVNS. CDR3 size: 16 residues. With 6 bases clipped from V and 5 bases from J, the junction kept 11 bases outside the gene matches. The CDR3 sequence is CASSRAGTGWDNEQFF. The CDR3 nucleotides are TGTGCCAGCAGCCGAGCCGGGACAGGGTGGGACAATGAGCAGTTCTTC.

The rearrangement links TRBV12-3 or TRBV12-4 to TRBJ2-2; no clear D. This CDR3 has 14 amino acids. V was shortened by 2 bases and J by 5 bases, with 9 bases between the two germline ends. The CDR3 nucleotides are TGTGCCAGCAGTTTAACCACAGAGACCGGGGAGCTGTTTTTT. It translates to CASSLTTETGELFF.

The chain couples TRBV27 to TRBJ2-1, with D possibly called TRBD1 or TRBD2 (6 bases each). Germline V lookup: CDR1 MNHEY, CDR2 SMNVEV (reference sequence). V shed 8 bases and J shed 6 bases, with 17 bases lying between them. This CDR3 spans 14 amino acids. The CDR3 DNA reads TGTGCCAGCGGAAAGGTACGGGGGCGCAATGAGCAGTTCTTC. It encodes CASGKVRGRNEQFF.

This clonotype was found a few times. V is TRBV29-1 and J is TRBJ2-5, with D possibly TRBD2 on 5 matching bases. Trimming took 1 base from V and 5 from J, leaving 23 bases between them. This CDR3 spans 17 amino acids. Germline V gene lookup returns CDR1 SQVTM and CDR2 ANQGSEA. DNA for the CDR3: TGCAGCGTTGAAGGTCCCCCCAGGACTGCCTTAATGGAGACCCAGTACTTC. It is translated as CSVEGPPRTALMETQYF.